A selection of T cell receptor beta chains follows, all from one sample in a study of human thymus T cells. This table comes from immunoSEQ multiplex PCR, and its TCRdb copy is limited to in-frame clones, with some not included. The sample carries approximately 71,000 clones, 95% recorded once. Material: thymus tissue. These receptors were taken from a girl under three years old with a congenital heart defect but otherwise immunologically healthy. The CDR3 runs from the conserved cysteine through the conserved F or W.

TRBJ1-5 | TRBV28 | CASRGGRNKSSNQPQHF
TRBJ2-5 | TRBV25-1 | CASSAPLATQYF
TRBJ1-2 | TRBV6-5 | CASRSREWVYGYTF
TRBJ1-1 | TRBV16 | CASSLGTGNTEAFF
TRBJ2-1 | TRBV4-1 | CASSQDLAGGDEQFF
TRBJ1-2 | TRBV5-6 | CASSSPAGQPLPVHYGYTF
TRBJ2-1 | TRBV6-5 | CASKEGLHTNEQFF
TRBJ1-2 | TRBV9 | CASSVGRNHKGNYGYTF
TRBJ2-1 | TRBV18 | CASSAAVYEQFF
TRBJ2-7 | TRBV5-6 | CASSFRRLAGYEQYF
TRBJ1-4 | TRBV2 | CASSPSGTFNEKLFF
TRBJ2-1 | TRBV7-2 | CASSPRRGDEQFF
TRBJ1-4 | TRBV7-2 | CASSLGAGQAEKLFF
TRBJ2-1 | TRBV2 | CASSERSGSSYNEQFF
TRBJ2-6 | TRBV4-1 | CASSPGPGSNSGANVLTF
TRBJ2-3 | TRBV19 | CASSTPGTSGSTDTQYF
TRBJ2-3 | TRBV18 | CASSPDWSGPFVPLTMEYF
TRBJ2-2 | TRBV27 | CASSLRETSGRAGNTGELFF
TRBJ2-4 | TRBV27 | CASSPNTKNIQYF
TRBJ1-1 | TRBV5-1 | CASLIGTEAFF
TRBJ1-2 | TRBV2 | CAIHTRDLKIANYGYTF
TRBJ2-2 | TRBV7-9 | CASSWSRGAGGPNTGELFF
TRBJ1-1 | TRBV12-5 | CASGVSPDITTEAFF
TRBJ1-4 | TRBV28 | CASSLGRTSTNEKLFF
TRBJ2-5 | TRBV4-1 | CASSQEGSGAPQETQYF
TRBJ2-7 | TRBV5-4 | CASSLGPGELKYEQYF
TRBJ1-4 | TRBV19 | CASRTGGATNEKLFF
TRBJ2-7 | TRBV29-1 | CSVVAGTHGGQYF
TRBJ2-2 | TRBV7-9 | CASSLLAYTGELFF
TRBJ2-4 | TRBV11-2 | CASSWGHQTTFLAKNIQYF
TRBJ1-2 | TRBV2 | CASSEARRWAWNYGYTF
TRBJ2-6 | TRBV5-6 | CASSSGQGSSGANVLTF
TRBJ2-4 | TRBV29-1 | CSVEDRAGAKNIQYF
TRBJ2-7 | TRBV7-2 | CASSSPGTAIYEQYF
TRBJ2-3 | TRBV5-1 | CASSLGMAMTTDTQYF
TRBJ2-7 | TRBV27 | CASKPRASGAYEQYF
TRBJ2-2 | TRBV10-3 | CAISTFRWREPPTGELFF
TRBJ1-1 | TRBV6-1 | CASSDPVDRGQGEAFF
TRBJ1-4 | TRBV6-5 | CASSYKRGAGEKLFF
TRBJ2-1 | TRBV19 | CASRARYNEQFF
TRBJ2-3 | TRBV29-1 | CSVEDTLMRGGPDTQYF
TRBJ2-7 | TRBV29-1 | CSVRGQGIREQYF
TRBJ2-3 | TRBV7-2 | CASSFVGLRTDTQYF
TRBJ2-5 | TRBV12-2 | CASRLDSGRGETQYF
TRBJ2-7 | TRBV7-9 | CASSFHYEQYF
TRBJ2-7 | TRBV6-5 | CASRSYRAPHYEQYF
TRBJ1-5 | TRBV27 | CASSADREGEPQHF
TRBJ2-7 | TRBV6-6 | CASSLVYEQYF
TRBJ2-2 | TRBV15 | CATEDRRTGELFF
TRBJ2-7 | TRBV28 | CASSFHPGENYEQYF
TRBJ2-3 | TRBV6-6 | CASSPEQGDSADTQYF
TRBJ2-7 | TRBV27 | CASSFRQGEQYF
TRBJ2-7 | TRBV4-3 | CASSQAASGSYEQYF
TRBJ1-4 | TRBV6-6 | CASSLRRDSYEKLFF